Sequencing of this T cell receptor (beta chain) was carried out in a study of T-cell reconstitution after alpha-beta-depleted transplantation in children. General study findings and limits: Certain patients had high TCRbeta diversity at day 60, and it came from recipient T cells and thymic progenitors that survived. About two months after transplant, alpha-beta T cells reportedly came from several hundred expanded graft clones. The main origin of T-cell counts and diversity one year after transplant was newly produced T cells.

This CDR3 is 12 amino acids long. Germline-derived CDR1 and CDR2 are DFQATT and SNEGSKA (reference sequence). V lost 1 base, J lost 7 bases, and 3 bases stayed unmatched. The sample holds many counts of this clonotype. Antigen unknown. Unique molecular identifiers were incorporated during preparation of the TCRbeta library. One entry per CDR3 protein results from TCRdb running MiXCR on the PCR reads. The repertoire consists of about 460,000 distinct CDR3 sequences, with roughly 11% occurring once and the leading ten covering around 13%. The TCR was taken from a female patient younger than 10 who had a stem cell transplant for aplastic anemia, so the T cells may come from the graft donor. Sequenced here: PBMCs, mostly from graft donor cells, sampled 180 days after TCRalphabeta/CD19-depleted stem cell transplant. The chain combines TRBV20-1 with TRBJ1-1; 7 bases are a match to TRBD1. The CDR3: CSARGGTVEAFF. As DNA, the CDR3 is TGCAGTGCTAGAGGGGGGACAGTTGAAGCTTTCTTT.